This T cell receptor beta chain was observed in a study of T cells in women clearing cervical HPV infection. In regard to this clone: Read coverage stops 3 residues before the CDR3 terminus; the germline J gene supplies the remainder.

CDR1 DFQATT and CDR2 SNEGSKA come from the germline V gene (reference sequence). This CDR3 is built from 14 residues. Profiled with immunoSEQ multiplex PCR; TCRdb holds only in-frame clones, not every one. The sample data list around 31,000 clones. Material: blood buffy coat. The chain couples TRBV20-1 to TRBJ2-4; maybe TRBD1 (6 bases). This sequence originates from a woman aged 18 to 75 with a cervical HPV16 infection that either progressed to CIN3+ or cleared (not recorded which). The sequenced part of the CDR3 DNA is TGCAGTGCTAGAGGGGGGCAGGTTAATCAGCCT. As protein: CSARGGQVNQP. The entire CDR3 protein is CSARGGQVNQPQYF.